These 2 T cell receptor beta chains were sequenced from one sample in a study of T cell repertoires in cytomegalovirus infection. TCRdb reanalysed the reads using MiXCR and keeps one entry per CDR3 protein. The repertoire consists of fewer than 1,000,000 distinct CDR3 sequences, with around a third occurring once and the leading ten covering about an eighth. For these receptors, no antigen is known. The sample in question was cultured CD8+ T cells from PBMCs, obtained from culture after CMV antigen stimulation. These receptors were obtained from a human donor in good health (CMV status not recorded). Some clones in this sample may be carry-over from other donors' samples.

This clonotype was recorded once. The rearrangement links TRBV12-3 or TRBV12-4 to TRBJ1-1, with a tentative D call TRBD1 (6 bases). The CDR3 has 17 amino acids. The V gene lost 3 bases and the J gene lost 1 base, with 18 bases spanning the gap. CDR3 DNA sequence: TGTGCCAGCAGTTTCTTTACAGGGCCCAGAACGAACACTGAAGCTTTCTTT. Amino acids: CASSFFTGPRTNTEAFF.

This clonotype was recorded a few times. The V and J genes are TRBV2 and TRBJ1-1, with unresolved D. Trimming removed 4 bases from V and 5 bases from J, with 8 bases in between. Germline-derived CDR1 and CDR2 are SNHLY and FYNNEI. The length of the CDR3 is 12 residues. As DNA, the CDR3 is TGTGCCAGCAGTGGAAGGAGGACTGAAGCTTTCTTT. It specifies CASSGRRTEAFF.